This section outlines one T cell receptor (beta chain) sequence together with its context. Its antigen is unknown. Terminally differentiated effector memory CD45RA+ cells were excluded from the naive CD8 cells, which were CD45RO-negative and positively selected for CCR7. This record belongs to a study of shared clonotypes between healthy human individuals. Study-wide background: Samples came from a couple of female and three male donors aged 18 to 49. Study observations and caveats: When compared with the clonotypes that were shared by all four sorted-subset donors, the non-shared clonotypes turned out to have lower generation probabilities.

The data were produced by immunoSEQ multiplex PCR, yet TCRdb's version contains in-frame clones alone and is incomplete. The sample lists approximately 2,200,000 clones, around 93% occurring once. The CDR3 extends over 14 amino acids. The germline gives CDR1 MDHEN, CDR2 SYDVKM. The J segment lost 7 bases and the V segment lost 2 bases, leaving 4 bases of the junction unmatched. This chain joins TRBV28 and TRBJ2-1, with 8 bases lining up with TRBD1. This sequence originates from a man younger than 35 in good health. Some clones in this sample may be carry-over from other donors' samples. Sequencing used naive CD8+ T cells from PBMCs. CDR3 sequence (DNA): TGTGCCAGCAGTTTACTGACAGGGGTTAATGAGCAGTTCTTC. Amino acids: CASSLLTGVNEQFF.